The 4 T cell receptor beta chains in this list originate from one sample, sequenced in a study of shared clonotypes between healthy human individuals. Naive CD8 cells lacked CD45RO and underwent positive selection for CCR7, leaving out terminally differentiated effector memory CD45RA+ cells. Data came from immunoSEQ multiplex PCR; TCRdb stores just in-frame clones and leaves some out. The table includes roughly 2.1 million clones, about 92% detected once. Material for sequencing was naive CD8+ T cells from PBMCs. Receptors were obtained from a man aged 18 to 35 in good health. Some clones in this sample may be carry-over from other donors' samples.

This chain connects TRBV19 to TRBJ2-1; 7 bases map to TRBD1. CDR3 size: 16 residues. CDR1 LNHDA and CDR2 SQIVND come from the germline V gene (reference sequence). Unmatched junction bases numbered 7, after V lost 3 bases and J lost 2 bases. CDR3 region: CASSIFDREPYNEQFF. CDR3 coding DNA: TGTGCCAGTAGTATTTTCGACAGGGAACCCTACAATGAGCAGTTCTTC.

This rearrangement joins TRBV28 to TRBJ2-6, with D hard to call. CDR1 and CDR2 from the germline V gene are MDHEN and SYDVKM. Trimming cost V 1 base and J 11 bases, with 12 bases left between them. This CDR3 contains 14 residues. The CDR3 nucleotides are TGTGCCAGCAGTTTATCGGGTTTGGACGACGTCCTGACTTTC. It encodes CASSLSGLDDVLTF. The full variable domain, rest sourced from reference TRBV28 and TRBJ2-6, is DVKVTQSSRYLVKRTGEKVFLECVQDMDHENMFWYRQDPGLGLRLIYFSYDVKMKEKGDIPEGYSVSREKKERFSLILESASTNQTSMYLCASSLSGLDDVLTFGAGSRLTVL.

This chain joins TRBV5-1 and TRBJ2-5, with 8 bases that match TRBD2. Germline V gene sequence: CDR1 SGHRS, CDR2 YFSETQ. The CDR3 extends over 16 amino acids. V gave up 2 bases and J gave up 5 bases; unmatched junction bases: 11. The CDR3 DNA follows: TGCGCCAGCAGCTTAGGCCCCAGCGGGAGCCCCGAGACCCAGTACTTC. Protein sequence: CASSLGPSGSPETQYF.

Comment on this clone: The same CDR3 also results from other DNA sequences found in this sample. The chain has TRBV9 and TRBJ2-7; weak D call: TRBD1 (5 bases). From germline, CDR1 is SGDLS and CDR2 YYNGEE. CDR3 size: 13 residues. Trimming took off 3 bases at V and 0 bases at J, with 7 bases between the two ends. The CDR3 bases are TGTGCCAGCAGCGCAGGGCCCTCCTACGAGCAGTACTTC. It encodes CASSAGPSYEQYF.